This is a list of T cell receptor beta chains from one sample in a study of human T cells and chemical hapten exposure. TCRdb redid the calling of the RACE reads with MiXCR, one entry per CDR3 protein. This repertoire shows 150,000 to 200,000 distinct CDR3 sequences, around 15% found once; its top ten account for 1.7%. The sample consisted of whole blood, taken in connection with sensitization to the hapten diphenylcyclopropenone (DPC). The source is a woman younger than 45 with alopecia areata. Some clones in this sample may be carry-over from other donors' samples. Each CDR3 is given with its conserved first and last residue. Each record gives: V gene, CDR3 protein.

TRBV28 CASRSTTVSPLHF
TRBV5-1 CASSFGVDYEQYF
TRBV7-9 CASSLASNTDTQYF
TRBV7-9 CASSSHLYPQPQHF
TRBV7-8 CASSLRVDRGFEAFF
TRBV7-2 CASSLNRGNLGNQPQHF
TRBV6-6 CASSYPPDIPGGYTF
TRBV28 CASSLRLSEWIAERTDTQYF
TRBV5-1 CASSLGQTYTGELFF
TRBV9 CASSTRPGQSNEQYF
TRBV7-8 CASTQQGSGTEAFF
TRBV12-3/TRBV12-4 CASSLGGEGQPQHF
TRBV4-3 CASSQFVGGASYNEQFF
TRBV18 CASSAHSDQPQHF
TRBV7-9 CASSFLAQTQYF
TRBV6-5 CASSPGTGGEQYF
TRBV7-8 CASSLRVPIATGVTGVFF
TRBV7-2 CASSSYPLMGGTQPQHF
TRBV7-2 CASSLFGQGTDTQYF
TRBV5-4 CASSLDRRSHEQYF
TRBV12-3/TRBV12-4 CACSLGTPEQFF
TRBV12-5 CASGLVPLTRGSSSYNEQFF
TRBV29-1 CSVTDTGSNTEAFF
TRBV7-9 CASSLAATDTQYF
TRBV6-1 CASRQVRNQPQHF
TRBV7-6 CASSLSTGQEKLFF
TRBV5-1 CASSRQGADTEAFF
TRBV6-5 CASKDRGRNQPQHF
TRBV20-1 CSALNQPQHF
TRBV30 CAWMGSGNTIYF
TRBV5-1 CASSPSPQGPEDEQFF
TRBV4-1 CASSQPITNNEQFF
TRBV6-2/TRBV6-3 CASSRNPTGKINEQYF
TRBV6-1 CASSEVSRGTFNNEQFF
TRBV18 CASSPIRGSKNEQFF
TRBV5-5 CASSLGPSARGSWGDQPQHF
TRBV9 CASSVGRSGGPQHF
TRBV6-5 CASTQPGTEAFF
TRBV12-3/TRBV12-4 CASSLYALAGFKNIQYF
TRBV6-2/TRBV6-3 CASSDLVSYNEQFF
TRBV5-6 CASSLEAGGNEKLFF
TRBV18 CASSPPQSTGELFF
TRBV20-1 CSGVAETDYEQYF
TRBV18 CASSSLEGSGYGYTF
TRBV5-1 CASSSNPGLKNTEAFF
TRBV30 CACLTVATWDDEQFF
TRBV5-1 CASARQGFGANVLTF
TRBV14 CASSPSLDEHEQYF
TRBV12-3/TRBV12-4 CASSPRQGSRNTIYF
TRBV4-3 CASSQQGWGTEAFF
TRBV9 CASSVGRADRDGYTF
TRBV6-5 CASSPGTASSYNEQFF
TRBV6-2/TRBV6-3 CASSSRLAGEGREQYF